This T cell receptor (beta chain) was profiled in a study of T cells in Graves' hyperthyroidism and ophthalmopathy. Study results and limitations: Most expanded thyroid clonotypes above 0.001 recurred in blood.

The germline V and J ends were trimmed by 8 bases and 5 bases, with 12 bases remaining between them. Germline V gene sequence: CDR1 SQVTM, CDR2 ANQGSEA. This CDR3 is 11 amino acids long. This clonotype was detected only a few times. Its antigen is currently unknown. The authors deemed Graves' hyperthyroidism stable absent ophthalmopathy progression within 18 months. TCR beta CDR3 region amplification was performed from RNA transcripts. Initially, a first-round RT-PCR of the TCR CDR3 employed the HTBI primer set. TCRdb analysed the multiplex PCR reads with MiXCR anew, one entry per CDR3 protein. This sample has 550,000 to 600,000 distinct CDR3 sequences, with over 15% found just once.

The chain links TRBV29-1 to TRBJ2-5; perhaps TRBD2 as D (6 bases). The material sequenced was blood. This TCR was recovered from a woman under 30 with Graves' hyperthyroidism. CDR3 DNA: TGCAGCACCATTGGGGGGGAGACCCAGTACTTC. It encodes CSTIGGETQYF.